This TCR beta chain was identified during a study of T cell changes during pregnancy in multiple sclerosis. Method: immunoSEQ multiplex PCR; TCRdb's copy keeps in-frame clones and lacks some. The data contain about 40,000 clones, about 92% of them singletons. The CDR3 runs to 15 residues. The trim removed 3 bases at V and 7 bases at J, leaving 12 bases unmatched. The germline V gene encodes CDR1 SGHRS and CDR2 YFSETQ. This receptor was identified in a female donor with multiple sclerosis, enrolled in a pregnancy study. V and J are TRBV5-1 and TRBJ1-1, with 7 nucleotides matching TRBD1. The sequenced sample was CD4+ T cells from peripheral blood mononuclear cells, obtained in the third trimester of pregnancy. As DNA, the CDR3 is TGCGCCAGCAGCTCCTTGGGGACAGCGGCTAATGAAGCTTTCTTT. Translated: CASSSLGTAANEAFF.